This entry is about one T cell receptor beta chain. Its specificity is not known. Vbeta (60) and Jbeta (13) primers were used in the PCR. The repertoire was sequenced with immunoSEQ multiplex PCR; TCRdb's copy has only in-frame clones and lacks some. This table has 150,000 to 200,000 clones, roughly 85% appearing once. Although they were nominally healthy when sampled, donors likely had unrecorded immune exposures. The sample comes from a study of cytomegalovirus exposure and HLA in healthy donors. After removal of 4 bases from V and 0 bases from J, the junction contained 9 bases not matched to a gene. The CDR3 has 16 residues. CDR1 is SGHRS, CDR2 YFSETQ, per germline. Study-wide results and limits: Through in vitro validation, a few CMV-associated chains were shown to be specific for CMV antigens. Researchers reported from a later analysis that most CMV-associated TCR beta chains appeared HLA-restricted. Reports described diagnosis of cytomegalovirus status by the classifier as highly specific and sensitive.

The V and J genes are TRBV5-1 and TRBJ2-7; the match to TRBD2 covers 8 bases. The TCR comes from a woman aged 50 to 65 in good health and CMV-seronegative. The sample taken for sequencing was PBMCs. CDR3 nucleotide sequence: TGCGCCAGCAGCCCGGGCGGTAGCGGGGTCTCCTACGAGCAGTACTTC. This encodes CASSPGGSGVSYEQYF.